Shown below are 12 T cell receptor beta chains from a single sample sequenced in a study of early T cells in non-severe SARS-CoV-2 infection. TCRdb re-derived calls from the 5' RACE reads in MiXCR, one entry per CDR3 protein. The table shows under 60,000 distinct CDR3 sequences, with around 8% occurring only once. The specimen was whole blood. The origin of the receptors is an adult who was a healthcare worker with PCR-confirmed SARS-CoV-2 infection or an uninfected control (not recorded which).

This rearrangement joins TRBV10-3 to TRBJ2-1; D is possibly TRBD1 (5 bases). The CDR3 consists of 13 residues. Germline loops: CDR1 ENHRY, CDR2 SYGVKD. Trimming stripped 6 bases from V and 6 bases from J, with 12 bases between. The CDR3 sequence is CAISRELPNEQFF. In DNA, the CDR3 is TGTGCCATCAGCAGGGAATTACCCAATGAGCAGTTCTTC.

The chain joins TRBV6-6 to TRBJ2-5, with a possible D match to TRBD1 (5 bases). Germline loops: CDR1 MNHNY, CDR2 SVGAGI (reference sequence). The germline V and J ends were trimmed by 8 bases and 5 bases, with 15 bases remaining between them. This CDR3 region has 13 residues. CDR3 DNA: TGTGCCAGCGCCTTTTGGCAGGGCGAGACCCAGTACTTC. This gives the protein CASAFWQGETQYF.

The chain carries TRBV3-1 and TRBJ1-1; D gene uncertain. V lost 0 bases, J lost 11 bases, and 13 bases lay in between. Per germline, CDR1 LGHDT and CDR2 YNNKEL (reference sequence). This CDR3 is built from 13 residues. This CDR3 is CASSQDHRGTAFF. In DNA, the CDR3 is TGTGCCAGCAGCCAAGATCATCGGGGTACGGCTTTCTTT.

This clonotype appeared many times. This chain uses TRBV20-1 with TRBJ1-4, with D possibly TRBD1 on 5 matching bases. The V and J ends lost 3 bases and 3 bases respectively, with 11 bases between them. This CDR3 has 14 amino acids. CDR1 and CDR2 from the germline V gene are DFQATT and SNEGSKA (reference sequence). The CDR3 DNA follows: TGCAGTGCTAGGGACCGGGGGTCTAATGAAAAACTGTTTTTT. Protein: CSARDRGSNEKLFF.

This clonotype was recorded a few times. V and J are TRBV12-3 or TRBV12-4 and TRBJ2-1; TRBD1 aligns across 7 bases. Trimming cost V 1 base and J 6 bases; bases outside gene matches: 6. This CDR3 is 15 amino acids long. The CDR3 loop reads CASSLVGTASNEQFF. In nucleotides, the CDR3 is TGTGCCAGCAGTTTAGTAGGGACAGCAAGCAATGAGCAGTTCTTC.

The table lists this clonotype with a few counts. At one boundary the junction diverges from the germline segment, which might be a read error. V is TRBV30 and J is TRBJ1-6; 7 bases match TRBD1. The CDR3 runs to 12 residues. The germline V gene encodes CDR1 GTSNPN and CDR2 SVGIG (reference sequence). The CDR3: CGIDRVGSPLHF. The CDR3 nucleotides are TGCGGGATCGACAGGGTGGGTTCACCCCTCCACTTT.

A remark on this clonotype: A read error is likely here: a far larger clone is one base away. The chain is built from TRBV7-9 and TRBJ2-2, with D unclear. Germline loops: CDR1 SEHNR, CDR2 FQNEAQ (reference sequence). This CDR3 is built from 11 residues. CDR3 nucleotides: TGTACCAGCAGCTACACCGGGGAGCTGTTTTTT. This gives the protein CTSSYTGELFF.

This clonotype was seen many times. This chain's CDR3 is CASSPETGGNEQFF. The DNA of the CDR3 is TGTGCCAGCTCACCCGAAACAGGGGGGAATGAGCAGTTCTTC. The V call is TRBV18, the J call TRBJ2-1; the match to TRBD1 covers 8 bases. This CDR3 is 14 amino acids long. The trim removed 3 bases at V and 7 bases at J, leaving 5 bases unmatched. Per the germline V gene, CDR1 is KGHSH and CDR2 is LQKENI.

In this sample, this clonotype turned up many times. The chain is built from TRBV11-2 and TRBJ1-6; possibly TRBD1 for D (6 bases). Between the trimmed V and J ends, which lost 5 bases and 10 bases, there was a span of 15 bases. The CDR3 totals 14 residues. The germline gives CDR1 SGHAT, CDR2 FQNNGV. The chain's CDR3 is CASSVNRVGSPLHF. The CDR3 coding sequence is TGTGCCAGCAGCGTGAACAGGGTTGGATCACCCCTCCACTTT. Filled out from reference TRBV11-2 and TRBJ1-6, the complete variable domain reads EAGVAQSPRYKIIEKRQSVAFWCNPISGHATLYWYQQILGQGPKLLIQFQNNGVVDDSQLPKDRFSAERLKGVDSTLKIQPAKLEDSAVYLCASSVNRVGSPLHFGNGTRLTVT.

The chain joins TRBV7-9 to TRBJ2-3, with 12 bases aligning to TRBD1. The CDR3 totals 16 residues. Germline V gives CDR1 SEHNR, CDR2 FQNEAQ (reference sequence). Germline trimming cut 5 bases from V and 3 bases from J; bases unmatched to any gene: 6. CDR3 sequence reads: CASSPWDRGRTDTQYF. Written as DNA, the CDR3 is TGTGCCAGCAGCCCATGGGACAGGGGGCGAACAGATACGCAGTATTTT. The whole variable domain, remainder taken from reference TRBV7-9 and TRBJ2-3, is DTGVSQNPRHKITKRGQNVTFRCDPISEHNRLYWYRQTLGQGPEFLTYFQNEAQLEKSRLLSDRFSAERPKGSFSTLEIQRTEQGDSAMYLCASSPWDRGRTDTQYFGPGTRLTVL.

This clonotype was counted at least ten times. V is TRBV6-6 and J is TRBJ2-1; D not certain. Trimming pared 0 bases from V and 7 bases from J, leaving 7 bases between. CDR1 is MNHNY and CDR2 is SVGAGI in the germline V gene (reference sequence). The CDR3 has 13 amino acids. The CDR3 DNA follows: TGTGCCAGCAGTTACTCGATTTTGAATGAGCAGTTCTTC. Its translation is CASSYSILNEQFF.

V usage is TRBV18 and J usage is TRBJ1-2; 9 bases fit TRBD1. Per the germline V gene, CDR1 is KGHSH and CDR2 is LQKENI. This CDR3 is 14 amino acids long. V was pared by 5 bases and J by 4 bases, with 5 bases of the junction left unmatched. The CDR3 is CASSTGGAGYGYTF. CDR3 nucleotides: TGTGCCAGCTCAACAGGGGGCGCCGGCTATGGCTACACCTTC. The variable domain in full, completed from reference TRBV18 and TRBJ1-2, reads NAGVMQNPRHLVRRRGQEARLRCSPMKGHSHVYWYRQLPEEGLKFMVYLQKENIIDESGMPKERFSAEFPKEGPSILRIQQVVRGDSAAYFCASSTGGAGYGYTFGSGTRLTVV.